This T cell receptor beta chain was found in a study of blood T cell repertoires in COVID-19. Sequencing used immunoSEQ multiplex PCR; TCRdb keeps in-frame clones, though not all of them. The data show around 80,000 clones, around three quarters seen once. The CDR3 has 14 amino acids. The germline gives CDR1 SGHDT, CDR2 YYEEEE. V gave up 4 bases and J gave up 6 bases, with 16 bases separating them. The sequenced sample was peripheral blood. The receptor was derived from a man aged 45-60 years with active or convalescent COVID-19. The chain has TRBV5-6 and TRBJ2-5, with D hard to call. The CDR3 reads CASSRNGSPKTQYF. The CDR3 nucleotides are TGTGCCAGCAGCCGGAACGGGTCTCCCAAGACCCAGTACTTC.